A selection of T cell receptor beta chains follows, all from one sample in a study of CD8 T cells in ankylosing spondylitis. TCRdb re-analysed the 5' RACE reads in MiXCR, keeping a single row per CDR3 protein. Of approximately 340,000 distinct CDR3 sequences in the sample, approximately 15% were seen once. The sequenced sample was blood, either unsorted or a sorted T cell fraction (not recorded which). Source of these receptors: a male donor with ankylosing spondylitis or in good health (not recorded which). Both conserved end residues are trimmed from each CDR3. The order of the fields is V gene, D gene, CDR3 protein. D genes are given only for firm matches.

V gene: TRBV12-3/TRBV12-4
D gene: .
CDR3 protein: ASTRRGGPTDTQY

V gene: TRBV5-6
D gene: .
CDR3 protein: ASSLTLESYEQY

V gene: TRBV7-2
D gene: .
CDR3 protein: ASSPSRNYGYT

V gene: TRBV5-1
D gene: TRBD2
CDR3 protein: ASRPGLGSTGDTQY

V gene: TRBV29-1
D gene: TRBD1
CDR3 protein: SVAAGGVQETQY

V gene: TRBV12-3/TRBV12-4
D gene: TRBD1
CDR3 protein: ASSLGQGATKEQY

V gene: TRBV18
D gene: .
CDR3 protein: ASSPPGPQETQY

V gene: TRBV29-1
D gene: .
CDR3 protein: SVLYQETQY

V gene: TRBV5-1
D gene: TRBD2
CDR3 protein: ASSLGTSGREQF

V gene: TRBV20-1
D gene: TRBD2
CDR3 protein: SAPGGGRDYEQY

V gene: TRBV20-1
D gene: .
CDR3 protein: SAHFGHEAF

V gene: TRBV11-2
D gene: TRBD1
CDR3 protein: ASSLGQGVSETQY

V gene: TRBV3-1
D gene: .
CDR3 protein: ASSQDWGYGYT

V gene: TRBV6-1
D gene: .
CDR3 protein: ASSVQLGEYEQY

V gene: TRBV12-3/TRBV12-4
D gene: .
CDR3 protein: ASSFSGNSFYGYT

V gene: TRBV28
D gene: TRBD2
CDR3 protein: ASSLPTSGVDTGELF

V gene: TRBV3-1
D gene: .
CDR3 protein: ASSLSGGPTEAF

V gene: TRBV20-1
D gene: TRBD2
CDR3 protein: SARVAGGNGKNIQY

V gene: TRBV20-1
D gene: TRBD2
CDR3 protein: SASSTSADTQY

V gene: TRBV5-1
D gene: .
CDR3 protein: ASSLEVARHGYT

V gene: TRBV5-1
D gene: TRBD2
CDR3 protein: ASSGLAGGFTDTQY

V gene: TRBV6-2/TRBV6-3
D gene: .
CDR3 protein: ASSQAGTWGTGELF

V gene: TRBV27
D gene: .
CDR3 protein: ASSLRGTYSGELF

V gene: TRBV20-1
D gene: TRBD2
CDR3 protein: SARSPTSGSYNEQF

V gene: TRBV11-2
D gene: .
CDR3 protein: ASSLWTAMNTEAF

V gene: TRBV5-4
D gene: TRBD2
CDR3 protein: ASSFTGLAGDEQF

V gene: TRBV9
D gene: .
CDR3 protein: ASSVGWAKPYEQY

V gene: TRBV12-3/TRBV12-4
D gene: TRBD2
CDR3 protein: ASSLGAGPNTDTQY

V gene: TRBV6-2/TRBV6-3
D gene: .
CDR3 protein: ASSYGVPSYNEQF

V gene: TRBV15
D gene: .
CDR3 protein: ATSRRGSEETQY